This TCR beta chain appears in the sequencing data of a study of T-cell reconstitution after alpha-beta-depleted transplantation in children. The study's findings and limits: From surviving recipient T cells and thymic progenitors came the high day-60 TCRbeta diversity observed in some patients. Most T-cell counts and diversity one year after the transplant came from T cells that were newly produced. It was reported that alpha-beta T cells came from several hundred expanded graft clones (about two months after transplant).

Comments on this clonotype: Its specificity is not known.

A library of TCRbeta sequences, prepared with unique molecular identifiers, was generated. TCRdb used MiXCR to reprocess the PCR reads, holding one entry per CDR3 protein. The table shows about 980,000 distinct CDR3 sequences, with roughly 29% occurring only once. The source is a boy under two years old who had a stem cell transplant for SCID, so the T cells may come from the graft donor. The sample was PBMCs, mostly from graft donor cells, taken 360 days after TCRalphabeta/CD19-depleted stem cell transplant.

CDR3 loop: CASSWGDTKTQETQYF. CDR3 DNA: TGTGCCAGCAGTTGGGGGGACACGAAGACTCAAGAGACCCAGTACTTC. The chain carries TRBV28 and TRBJ2-5; possibly TRBD1 or TRBD2 for D (6 bases each). Trimming removed 4 bases from V and 2 bases from J, with 17 bases in between. CDR3 length: 16 residues. Germline V gene lookup returns CDR1 MDHEN and CDR2 SYDVKM.